This T cell receptor beta chain was identified in a study of T cells in Graves' hyperthyroidism and ophthalmopathy. J gave up 7 bases and V 2 bases, and 3 bases lay outside the gene matches. The CDR3 length is 13 residues. From germline, CDR1 is MNHEY and CDR2 SMNVEV (reference sequence). Findings and caveats of the study: In blood, most of the thyroid clonotypes expanded above 0.001 were also present.

Those with hyperthyroidism were 18 to 65 years old, newly diagnosed, and ill for under 2 months. The PBMCs were taken from more than 8 ml of fresh peripheral blood. Authors of the study amplified TCR beta CDR3 regions from RNA transcripts. RT-PCR in the first round (using the HTBI primer set) targeted the TCR CDR3. TCRdb re-analysed the multiplex PCR reads in MiXCR, keeping a single row per CDR3 protein. The profile shows hundreds of thousands of distinct CDR3 sequences, 11% to 15% of them singletons. This clonotype has a count of ten or more. No antigen is known for it. The chain recombines TRBV27 with TRBJ2-7; TRBD2 matches at 9 bases. Source material: blood. The sequence was collected from a woman aged 18-30 years with Graves' hyperthyroidism. The DNA for the CDR3 is TGTGCCAGCAGTTTACTAGCGGGATATGAGCAGTACTTC. Translating gives CASSLLAGYEQYF.